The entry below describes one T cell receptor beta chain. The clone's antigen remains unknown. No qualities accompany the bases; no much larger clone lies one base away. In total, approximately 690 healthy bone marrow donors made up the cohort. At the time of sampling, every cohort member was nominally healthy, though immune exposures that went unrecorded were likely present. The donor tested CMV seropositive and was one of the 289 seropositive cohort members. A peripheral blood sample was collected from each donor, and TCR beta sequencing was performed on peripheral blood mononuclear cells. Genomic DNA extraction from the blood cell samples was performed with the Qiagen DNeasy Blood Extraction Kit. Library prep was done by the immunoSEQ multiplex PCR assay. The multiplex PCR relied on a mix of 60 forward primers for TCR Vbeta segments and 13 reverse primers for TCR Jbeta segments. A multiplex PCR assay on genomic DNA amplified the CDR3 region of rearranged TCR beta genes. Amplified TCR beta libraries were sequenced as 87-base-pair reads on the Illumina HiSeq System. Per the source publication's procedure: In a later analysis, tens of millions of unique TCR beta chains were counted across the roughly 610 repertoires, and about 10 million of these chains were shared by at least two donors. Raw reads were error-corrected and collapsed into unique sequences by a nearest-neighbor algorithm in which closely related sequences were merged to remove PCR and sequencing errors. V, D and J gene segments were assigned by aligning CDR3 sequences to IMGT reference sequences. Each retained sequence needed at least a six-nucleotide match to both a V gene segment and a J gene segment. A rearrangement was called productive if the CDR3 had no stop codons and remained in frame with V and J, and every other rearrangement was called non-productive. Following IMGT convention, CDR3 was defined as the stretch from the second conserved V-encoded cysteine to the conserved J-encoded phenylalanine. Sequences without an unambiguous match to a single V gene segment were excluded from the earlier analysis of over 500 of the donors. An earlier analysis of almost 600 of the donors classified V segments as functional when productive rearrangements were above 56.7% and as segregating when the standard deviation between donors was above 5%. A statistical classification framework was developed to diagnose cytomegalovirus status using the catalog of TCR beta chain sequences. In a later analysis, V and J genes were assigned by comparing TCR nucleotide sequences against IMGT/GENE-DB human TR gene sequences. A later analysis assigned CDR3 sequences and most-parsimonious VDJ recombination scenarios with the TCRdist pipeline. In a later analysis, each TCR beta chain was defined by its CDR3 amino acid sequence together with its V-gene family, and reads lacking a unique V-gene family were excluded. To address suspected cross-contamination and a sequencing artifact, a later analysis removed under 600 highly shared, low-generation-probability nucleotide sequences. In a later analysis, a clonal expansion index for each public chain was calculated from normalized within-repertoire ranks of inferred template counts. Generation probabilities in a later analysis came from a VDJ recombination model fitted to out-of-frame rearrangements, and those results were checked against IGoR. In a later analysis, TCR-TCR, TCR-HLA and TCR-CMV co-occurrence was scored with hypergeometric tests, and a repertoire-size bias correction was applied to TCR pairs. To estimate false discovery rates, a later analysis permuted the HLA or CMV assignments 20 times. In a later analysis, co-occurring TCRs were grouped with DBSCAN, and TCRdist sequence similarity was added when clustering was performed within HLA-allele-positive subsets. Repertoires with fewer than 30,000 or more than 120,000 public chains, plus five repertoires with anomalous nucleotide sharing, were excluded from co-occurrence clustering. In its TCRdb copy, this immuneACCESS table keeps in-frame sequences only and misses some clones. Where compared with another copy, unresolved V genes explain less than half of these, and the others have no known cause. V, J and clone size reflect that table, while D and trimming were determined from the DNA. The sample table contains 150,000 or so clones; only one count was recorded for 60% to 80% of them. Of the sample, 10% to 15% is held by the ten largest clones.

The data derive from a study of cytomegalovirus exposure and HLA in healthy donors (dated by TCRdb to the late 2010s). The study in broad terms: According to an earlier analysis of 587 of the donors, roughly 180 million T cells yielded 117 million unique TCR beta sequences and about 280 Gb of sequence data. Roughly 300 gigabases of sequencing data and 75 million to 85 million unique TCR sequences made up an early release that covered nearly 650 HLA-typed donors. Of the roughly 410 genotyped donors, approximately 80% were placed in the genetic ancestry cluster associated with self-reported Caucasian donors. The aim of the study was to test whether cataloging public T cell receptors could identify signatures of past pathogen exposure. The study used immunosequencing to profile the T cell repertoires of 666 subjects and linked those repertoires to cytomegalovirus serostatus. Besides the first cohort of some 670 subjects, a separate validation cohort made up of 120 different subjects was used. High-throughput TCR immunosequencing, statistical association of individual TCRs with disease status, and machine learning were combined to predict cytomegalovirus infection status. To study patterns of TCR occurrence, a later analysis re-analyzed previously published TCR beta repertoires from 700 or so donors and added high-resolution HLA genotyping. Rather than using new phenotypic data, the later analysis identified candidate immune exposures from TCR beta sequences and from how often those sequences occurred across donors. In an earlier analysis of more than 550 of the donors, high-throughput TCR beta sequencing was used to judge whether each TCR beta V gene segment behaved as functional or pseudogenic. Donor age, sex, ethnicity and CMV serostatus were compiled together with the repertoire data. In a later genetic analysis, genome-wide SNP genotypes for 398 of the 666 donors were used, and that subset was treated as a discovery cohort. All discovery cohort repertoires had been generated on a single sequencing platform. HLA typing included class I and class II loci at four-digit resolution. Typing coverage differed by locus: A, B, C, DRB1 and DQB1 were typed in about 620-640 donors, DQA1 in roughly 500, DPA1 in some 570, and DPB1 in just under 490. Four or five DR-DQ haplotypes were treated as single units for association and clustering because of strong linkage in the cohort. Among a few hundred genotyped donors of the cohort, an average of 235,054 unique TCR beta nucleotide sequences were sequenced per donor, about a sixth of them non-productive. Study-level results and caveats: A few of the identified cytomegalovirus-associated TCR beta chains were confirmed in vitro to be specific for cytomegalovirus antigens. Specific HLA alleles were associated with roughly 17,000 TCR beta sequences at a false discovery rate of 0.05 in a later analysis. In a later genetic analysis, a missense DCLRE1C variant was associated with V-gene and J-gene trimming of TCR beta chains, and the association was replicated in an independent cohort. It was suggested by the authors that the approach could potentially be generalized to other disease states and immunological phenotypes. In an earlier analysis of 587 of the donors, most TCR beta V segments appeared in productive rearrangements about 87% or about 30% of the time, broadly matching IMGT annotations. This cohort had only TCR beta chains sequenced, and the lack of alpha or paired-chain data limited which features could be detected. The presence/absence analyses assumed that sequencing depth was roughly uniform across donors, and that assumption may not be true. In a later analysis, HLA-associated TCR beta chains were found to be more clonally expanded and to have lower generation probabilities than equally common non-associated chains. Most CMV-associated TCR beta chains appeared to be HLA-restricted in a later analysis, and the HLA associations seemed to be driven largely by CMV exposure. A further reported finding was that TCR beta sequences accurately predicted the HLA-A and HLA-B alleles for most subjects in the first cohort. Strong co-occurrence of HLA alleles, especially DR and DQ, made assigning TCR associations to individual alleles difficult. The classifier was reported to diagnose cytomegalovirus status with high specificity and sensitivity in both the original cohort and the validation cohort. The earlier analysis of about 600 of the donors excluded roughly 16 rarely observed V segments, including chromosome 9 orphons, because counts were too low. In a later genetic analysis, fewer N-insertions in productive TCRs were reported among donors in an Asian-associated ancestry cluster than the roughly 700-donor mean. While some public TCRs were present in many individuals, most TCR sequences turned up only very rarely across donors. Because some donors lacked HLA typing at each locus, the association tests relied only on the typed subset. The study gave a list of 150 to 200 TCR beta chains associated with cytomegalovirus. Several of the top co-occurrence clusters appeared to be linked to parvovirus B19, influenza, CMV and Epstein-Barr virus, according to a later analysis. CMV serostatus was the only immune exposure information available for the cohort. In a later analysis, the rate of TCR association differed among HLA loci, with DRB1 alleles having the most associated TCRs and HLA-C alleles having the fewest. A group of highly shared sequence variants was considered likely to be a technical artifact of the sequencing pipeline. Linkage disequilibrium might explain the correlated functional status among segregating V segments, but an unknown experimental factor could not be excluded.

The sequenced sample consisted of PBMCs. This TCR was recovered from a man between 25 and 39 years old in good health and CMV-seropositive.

The sequence in DNA is TGTGCCAGCAGCTTAGGGAGCGGCGGAATCCCCGGGGAGCTGTTTTTT. It codes for CASSLGSGGIPGELFF. This chain is built from TRBV7-9 and TRBJ2-2; TRBD2 might be the D gene, on 5 matching bases. V is pared back by 1 base and J by 6 bases, with 15 bases lying between the germline termini. The CDR3 numbers 16 residues from cysteine through phenylalanine. Solely the CDR3 DNA is kept, with 48 bases framed from the first base. CDR1 and CDR2 are read off the germline V gene (reference sequence) as SEHNR and FQNEAQ.